This passage covers 30 T cell receptor beta chains from one sample sequenced in a study of metastatic and nonmetastatic thyroid tumors. From the PCR reads, TCRdb re-called clones with MiXCR. The repertoire holds about 21,000 clones, around two fifths seen once, with about a quarter in the top ten. All patients reached thyroid surgery having received no treatment beforehand. Sequenced: tumor tissue. The receptors originated from a female donor with papillary thyroid cancer or a benign thyroid nodule (not recorded which). Some clones in this sample may be carry-over from other donors' samples.

This clone was recorded a few times. The chain carries TRBV10-1 and TRBJ2-2; D remains ambiguous. The germline CDR1 and CDR2 sequences are WNHNN and SYGVQD (reference sequence). Trimming pared 2 bases from V and 9 bases from J, leaving 13 bases between. CDR3 length equals 14 residues. The CDR3 spells CASSEGIERRELFF. CDR3 in DNA: TGCGCCAGCAGTGAGGGTATAGAACGCAGGGAGCTGTTTTTT.

The rearrangement joins TRBV5-1 to TRBJ1-4; TRBD1 aligns across 10 bases. The V gene end was trimmed by 1 base and the J gene end by 5 bases; junction bases not matched to a gene: 11. Germline values: CDR1 SGHRS, CDR2 YFSETQ. CDR3 size: 18 residues. The CDR3 loop is CASSLRLTGGALNEKLFF. The CDR3 DNA sequence: TGCGCCAGCAGCTTGCGTTTGACAGGGGGCGCATTAAATGAAAAACTGTTTTTT.

The CDR3 region is CAWSGAPKETQYF. The CDR3 coding sequence is TGTGCCTGGAGTGGGGCACCAAAAGAGACCCAGTACTTC. The rearrangement uses TRBV30 and TRBJ2-5; unclear D gene. From germline, CDR1 is GTSNPN and CDR2 SVGIG (reference sequence). The CDR3 totals 13 residues. The ends were cut back, 1 base at V and 3 bases at J, with 9 bases in the middle.

This clone came up many times. This chain links TRBV27 with TRBJ2-1; D not certain. Germline loops: CDR1 MNHEY, CDR2 SMNVEV (reference sequence). V shed 10 bases and J shed 6 bases, with 19 bases lying between them. CDR3 length equals 14 residues. The CDR3 region is CATRPLMVLNEQFF. Here the CDR3 DNA reads TGTGCCACTAGACCCCTGATGGTACTCAATGAGCAGTTCTTC.

This clone was seen only a few times. This chain uses TRBV19 with TRBJ2-3; a weak D match, TRBD2 (5 bases). The CDR3 consists of 15 residues. Germline loops: CDR1 LNHDA, CDR2 SQIVND (reference sequence). Trimming pared 7 bases from V and 0 bases from J, leaving 14 bases between. The CDR3 DNA reads as TGTGCCAGTACCGATCCAAGGACTAGCACAGATACGCAGTATTTT. Protein: CASTDPRTSTDTQYF.

The chain couples TRBV7-3 to TRBJ2-1; TRBD2 aligns across 10 bases. Per germline, CDR1 SGHTA and CDR2 FQGTGA. CDR3 length: 13 amino acids. Trimming at V came to 3 bases and at J to 7 bases, leaving 0 bases not matched to a gene. The DNA for the CDR3 is TGTGCCAGCAGCTTGGGACTAGCGAATGAGCAGTTCTTC. Its translation: CASSLGLANEQFF.

This chain connects TRBV30 to TRBJ1-6, with 8 bases identical to TRBD1. The V and J ends lost 1 base and 10 bases, in that order; junction bases with no gene match: 9. CDR1 is GTSNPN, CDR2 SVGIG, per germline (reference sequence). CDR3 length equals 15 residues. The CDR3 region has the DNA TGTGCCTGGAGTGCCCTGACAGGGGTAGGGTCACCCCTCCACTTT. It encodes CAWSALTGVGSPLHF.

The gene calls are TRBV2 and TRBJ2-2, with 7 bases that match TRBD2. The CDR3 sequence is 15 residues long. V dropped 7 bases and J dropped 0; count of bases not matched to a gene: 5. The germline V gene encodes CDR1 SNHLY and CDR2 FYNNEI. DNA of the CDR3: TGTGCCAGCACCCCCGGGACTACGAACACCGGGGAGCTGTTTTTT. Encoded protein: CASTPGTTNTGELFF.

Concerning this clone: One end of the junction varies from germline; a read error may be responsible. The genes are TRBV18 and TRBJ1-2; 7 bases map to TRBD1. Per germline, CDR1 KGHSH and CDR2 LQKENI. CDR3 length: 15 residues. The CDR3 protein is CASSTTGTDNYGYIF. The CDR3 nucleotides read TGTGCCAGCTCAACTACAGGGACAGACAACTATGGCTACATCTTC.

The chain has TRBV18 and TRBJ1-1; D is undetermined. CDR1 is KGHSH, CDR2 LQKENI, per germline. The CDR3 spans 15 residues. The V end lost 6 bases, the J end lost 0 bases, and 14 bases lay between the germline ends. The DNA of the CDR3 is TGTGCCAGCTCTAGGGCCTGGGGAATGAACACTGAAGCTTTCTTT. This gives the protein CASSRAWGMNTEAFF.

The rearrangement links TRBV12-3 or TRBV12-4 to TRBJ2-7; D might be TRBD1 (6 bases). The CDR3 is 13 residues long. V was clipped by 7 bases and J by 6 bases, with 16 bases between them. CDR3 region: CASTGHGVAEQYF. CDR3 in DNA: TGTGCCAGCACGGGACATGGTGTCGCCGAGCAGTACTTC.

This sequence joins TRBV27 and TRBJ2-3; TRBD2 is a possible D gene (5 bases). Germline V gene lookup returns CDR1 MNHEY and CDR2 SMNVEV (reference sequence). Trimming stripped 6 bases from V and 1 base from J, with 8 bases between. CDR3 length equals 13 residues. Here the CDR3 reads CASRVSGTDTQYF. Written as DNA, the CDR3 is TGTGCCAGCAGAGTTAGCGGCACAGATACGCAGTATTTT.

This clone was found a few times. The chain recombines TRBV29-1 with TRBJ1-5, with 9 bases aligning to TRBD1. V trimming: 8 bases; J trimming: 4 bases; junction bases outside the gene matches: 6. CDR1 is SQVTM and CDR2 is ANQGSEA in the germline V gene. This CDR3 spans 13 amino acids. The CDR3 sequence is CSIIQGANQPQHF. The CDR3 nucleotides are TGCAGCATAATACAGGGGGCGAATCAGCCCCAGCATTTT.

This clone was recorded a few times. The CDR3 region is CASNRAASGNTIYF. CDR3 coding DNA: TGTGCCAGCAATCGGGCCGCCTCTGGAAACACCATATATTTT. This chain joins TRBV28 and TRBJ1-3; unclear D gene. The CDR3 contains 14 residues. The V gene's germline CDR1 is MDHEN and CDR2 SYDVKM. With 7 bases removed from V and 0 bases from J, the gap between germline ends came to 10 bases. Looking up the rest from reference TRBV28 and TRBJ1-3 gives the full variable domain: DVKVTQSSRYLVKRTGEKVFLECVQDMDHENMFWYRQDPGLGLRLIYFSYDVKMKEKGDIPEGYSVSREKKERFSLILESASTNQTSMYLCASNRAASGNTIYFGEGSWLTVV.

In the case of this clone: A junction boundary mismatches the germline segment, possibly from a read error. Additional DNA sequences in this sample encode the identical CDR3. V gene TRBV30 combines with J gene TRBJ1-6; D is unclear. This CDR3 has 14 residues. Germline CDR1 GTSNPN, CDR2 SVGIG (reference sequence). CDR3 sequence reads: CAWQPGSYNSPLHF. In DNA, the CDR3 is TGTGCCTGGCAACCCGGGTCATATAATTCACCCCTCCATTTT.

The rearrangement uses TRBV20-1 and TRBJ2-3, with no clear D. This CDR3 is built from 12 residues. Germline CDR1 and CDR2: DFQATT and SNEGSKA (reference sequence). Between the trimmed V and J ends, which lost 6 bases and 2 bases, there was a span of 9 bases. The CDR3 coding sequence is TGCAGTGCGGCAAAAACCACAGATACGCAGTATTTT. Translation gives CSAAKTTDTQYF.

This clone has just a few counts. CDR3 DNA sequence: TGTGCCAGCAGCCCACAGGTGGACGGGGAGCTGTTTTTT. It encodes CASSPQVDGELFF. The chain uses TRBV7-6 and TRBJ2-2; tentatively, D is TRBD1 (5 bases). This CDR3 is built from 13 residues. V was shortened by 5 bases and J by 7 bases, with 11 bases between the two germline ends. Looked up from germline, CDR1 is SGHVS and CDR2 is FNYEAQ.

The rearrangement links TRBV30 to TRBJ2-2, with TRBD2 matching 11 bases. Germline CDR1 is GTSNPN and CDR2 is SVGIG (reference sequence). The CDR3 consists of 16 residues. V dropped 2 bases and J dropped 0; count of bases not matched to a gene: 2. Here the CDR3 reads CAWSRLAGSNTGELFF. Here the CDR3 DNA reads TGTGCCTGGAGTAGACTAGCGGGGTCGAACACCGGGGAGCTGTTTTTT.

V gene TRBV28 combines with J gene TRBJ1-1; 10 positions match TRBD1. The CDR3 length is 12 residues. Germline CDR1 is MDHEN and CDR2 is SYDVKM. Trimming cost V 8 bases and J 5 bases; bases outside gene matches: 2. CDR3 nucleotide sequence: TGTGCCAGCGGGACAGGGGCTACTGAAGCTTTCTTT. It is translated as CASGTGATEAFF.

The V call is TRBV30, the J call TRBJ2-5; 7 nucleotides agree with TRBD2. The V gene's germline CDR1 is GTSNPN and CDR2 SVGIG (reference sequence). The CDR3 is 14 amino acids. Trimming took 2 bases from V and 4 from J; bases not matched to a gene: 7. The CDR3 region is CAWSSGTWSETQYF. CDR3 DNA sequence: TGTGCCTGGAGTAGCGGGACTTGGTCAGAGACCCAGTACTTC.

The J gene is TRBJ2-1, the V gene TRBV6-5, with 7 positions matching TRBD1. CDR3 length: 17 residues. Trimming at V came to 0 bases and at J to 0 bases, leaving 5 bases not matched to a gene. The germline CDR1 and CDR2 sequences are MNHEY and SVGAGI. The CDR3 nucleotides read TGTGCCAGCAGTTACTCGAGGGGGCCCAGCTCCTACAATGAGCAGTTCTTC. Amino acid sequence: CASSYSRGPSSYNEQFF.

The chain links TRBV18 to TRBJ2-1; no definite D call. Germline CDR1 is KGHSH and CDR2 is LQKENI. The CDR3 totals 15 residues. V shed 1 base and J shed 1 base, with 8 bases lying between them. CDR3 amino acids: CASSPLGDSYNEQFF. The CDR3 DNA is TGTGCCAGCTCACCACTTGGGGATTCCTACAATGAGCAGTTCTTC.

This rearrangement joins TRBV5-1 to TRBJ2-3; 12 bases match TRBD2. V lost 6 bases to trimming and J lost 3 bases; unmatched junction nucleotides: 8. This CDR3 is 16 amino acids long. The V gene's germline CDR1 is SGHRS and CDR2 YFSETQ. The CDR3 DNA sequence: TGCGCCAGCAAGTCTAGCGGGAGGGCCGGAACAGATACGCAGTATTTT. Translating it yields CASKSSGRAGTDTQYF.

This clone was seen a few times. The rearrangement joins TRBV6-5 to TRBJ2-3, with 8 bases aligning to TRBD1. J was trimmed by 14 bases and V by 2 bases; bases with no gene match: 6. This CDR3 is built from 12 residues. CDR1 is MNHEY, CDR2 SVGAGI, per germline. The CDR3: CASSYEDRASYF. The CDR3 DNA reads as TGTGCCAGCAGTTACGAGGACAGGGCATCGTATTTT.

This clone was observed a handful of times. V is TRBV24-1 and J is TRBJ2-3, with 8 bases lining up with TRBD2. Germline lookup yields CDR1 KGHDR and CDR2 SFDVKD. V lost 3 bases to trimming and J lost 6 bases; unmatched junction nucleotides: 7. The CDR3 spans 15 residues. The CDR3 DNA sequence: TGTGCCACCAGTGATATGGACCGGGGGGGCGATACGCAGTATTTT. Encoded protein: CATSDMDRGGDTQYF.

The table lists this clone with a few counts. V usage is TRBV6-1 and J usage is TRBJ1-2; no clear D gene. The ends were cut back, 7 bases at V and 5 bases at J, with 14 bases in the middle. The CDR3 is 13 residues long. Germline V gene lookup returns CDR1 MNHNS and CDR2 SASEGT. The chain's CDR3 is CASNPRGWYGYTF. The CDR3 DNA sequence: TGTGCCAGCAATCCCCGTGGTTGGTATGGCTACACCTTC.

The table lists this clone with a few counts. This may be a read error: a much more frequent sequence differs by one nucleotide. This chain links TRBV28 with TRBJ1-6; D gene unclear. Germline V CDR1 and CDR2: MDHEN, SYDVKM. The CDR3 runs to 12 residues. Trimming cost V 10 bases and J 7 bases, with 11 bases left between them. The CDR3 bases are TGTGCCATCGACCCATGGAATTCACCCCTCCACTTT. Its translation: CAIDPWNSPLHF.

V gene TRBV5-1 combines with J gene TRBJ2-3; the D is unclear. From germline, CDR1 is SGHRS and CDR2 YFSETQ. V lost 7 bases and J lost 0, with 9 bases in between. This CDR3 spans 13 amino acids. This chain's CDR3 is CASADGSTDTQYF. In DNA, the CDR3 is TGCGCCAGCGCCGACGGGAGCACAGATACGCAGTATTTT.

This clone came up a few times. The rearrangement uses TRBV14 and TRBJ2-7, with D hard to call. Germline-derived CDR1 and CDR2 are SGHDN and FVKESK. V was clipped by 4 bases and J by 0 bases, with 1 base between them. The CDR3 is 11 amino acids. The CDR3 nucleotides are TGTGCCAGCAGCCTCTCCTACGAGCAGTACTTC. This gives the protein CASSLSYEQYF.

The V gene is TRBV6-1, the J gene TRBJ2-1, with 8 bases aligning to TRBD2. The CDR3 is made up of 13 amino acids. Trimming at V came to 6 bases and at J to 5 bases, leaving 3 bases not matched to a gene. The germline CDR1 and CDR2 sequences are MNHNS and SASEGT. The CDR3 DNA reads TGTGCCAGCAGAGCGCGGGGGGACAATGAGCAGTTCTTC. It translates to CASRARGDNEQFF.